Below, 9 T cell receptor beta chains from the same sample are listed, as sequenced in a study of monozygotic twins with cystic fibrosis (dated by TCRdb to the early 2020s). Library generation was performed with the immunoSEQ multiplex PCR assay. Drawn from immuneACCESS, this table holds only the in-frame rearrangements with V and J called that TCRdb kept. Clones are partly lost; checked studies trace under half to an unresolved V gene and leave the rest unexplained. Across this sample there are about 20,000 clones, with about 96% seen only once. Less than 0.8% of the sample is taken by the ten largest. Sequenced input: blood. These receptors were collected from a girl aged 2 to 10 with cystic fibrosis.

The CDR3 is CASSVDRQTPYTF. In DNA, the CDR3 is TGCGCCAGCAGCGTGGACAGGCAGACCCCCTACACCTTC. V is TRBV5-1 and J is TRBJ1-2; 7 nucleotides align to TRBD1. J gave up 10 bases and V 4 bases, and 10 bases lay outside the gene matches. The CDR3 contains 13 residues. Per germline, CDR1 SGHRS and CDR2 YFSETQ. The full variable domain, in which reference TRBV5-1 and TRBJ1-2 provide the parts outside the CDR3, is KAGVTQTPRYLIKTRGQQVTLSCSPISGHRSVSWYQQTPGQGLQFLFEYFSETQRNKGNFPGRFSGRQFSNSRSEMNVSTLELGDSALYLCASSVDRQTPYTFGSGTRLTVV.

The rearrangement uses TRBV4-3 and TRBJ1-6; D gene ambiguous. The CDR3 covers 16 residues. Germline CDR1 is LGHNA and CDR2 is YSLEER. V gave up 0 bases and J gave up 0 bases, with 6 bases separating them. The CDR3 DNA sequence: TGCGCCAGCAGCCAAGATGAGGGCTCCTATAATTCACCCCTCCACTTT. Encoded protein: CASSQDEGSYNSPLHF.

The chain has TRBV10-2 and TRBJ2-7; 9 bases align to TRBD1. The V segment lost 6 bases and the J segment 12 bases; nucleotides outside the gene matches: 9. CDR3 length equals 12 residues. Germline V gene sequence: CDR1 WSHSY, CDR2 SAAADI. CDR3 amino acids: CASRETGTGLYV. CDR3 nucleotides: TGCGCCAGCAGGGAAACAGGGACAGGGTTGTACGTC.

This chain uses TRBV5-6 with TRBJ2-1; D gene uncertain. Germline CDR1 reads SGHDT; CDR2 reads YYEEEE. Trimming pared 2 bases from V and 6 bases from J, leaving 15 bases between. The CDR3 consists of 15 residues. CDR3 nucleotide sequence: TGTGCCAGCAGCTTTGGGATCGCATACCTCAATGAGCAGTTCTTC. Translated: CASSFGIAYLNEQFF.

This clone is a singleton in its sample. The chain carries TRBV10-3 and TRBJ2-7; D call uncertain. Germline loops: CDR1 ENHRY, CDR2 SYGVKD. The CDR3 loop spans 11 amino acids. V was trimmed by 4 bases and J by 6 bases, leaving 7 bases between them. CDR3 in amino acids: CAISVRSEQYF. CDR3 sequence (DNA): TGTGCCATCAGTGTCAGGTCCGAGCAGTACTTC.

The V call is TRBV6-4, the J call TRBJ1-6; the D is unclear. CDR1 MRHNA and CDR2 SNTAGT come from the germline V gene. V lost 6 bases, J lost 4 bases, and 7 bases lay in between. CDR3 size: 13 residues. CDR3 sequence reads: CASSPGYNSPLHF. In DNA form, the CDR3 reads TGTGCCAGCAGCCCGGGTTATAATTCACCCCTCCACTTT.

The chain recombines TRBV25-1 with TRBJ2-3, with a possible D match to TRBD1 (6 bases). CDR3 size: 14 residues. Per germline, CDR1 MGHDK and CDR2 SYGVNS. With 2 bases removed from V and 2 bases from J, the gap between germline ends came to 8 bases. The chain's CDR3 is CASSEQGNTDTQYF. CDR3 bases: TGTGCCAGCAGTGAACAGGGGAACACAGATACGCAGTATTTT.

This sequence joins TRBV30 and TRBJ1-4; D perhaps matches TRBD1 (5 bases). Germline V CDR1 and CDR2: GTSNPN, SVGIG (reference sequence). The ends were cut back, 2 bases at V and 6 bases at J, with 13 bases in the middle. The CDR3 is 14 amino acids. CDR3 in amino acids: CAWSRWEGDEKLFF. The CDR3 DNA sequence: TGTGCCTGGAGTAGGTGGGAAGGGGATGAAAAACTGTTTTTT.

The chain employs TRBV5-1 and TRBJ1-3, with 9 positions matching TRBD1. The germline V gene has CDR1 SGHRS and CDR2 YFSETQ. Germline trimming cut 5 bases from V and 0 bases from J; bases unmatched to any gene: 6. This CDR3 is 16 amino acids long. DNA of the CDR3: TGCGCCAGCAGGGGGACAGGGCTCCTCTCTGGAAACACCATATATTTT. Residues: CASRGTGLLSGNTIYF.